A single TCR beta chain is shown here with its context. The target antigen is unknown. V lost 4 bases and J lost 4; bases outside the gene matches: 10. The V gene's germline CDR1 is MDHEN and CDR2 SYDVKM. The CDR3 runs 16 residues. The sample is drawn from a study of T cell responses to AZD1222 COVID-19 vaccine. Findings and limits, study-wide: Among the donors, most were white British and more were female, and clonal diversity was possibly underestimated. Targets within unmutated variant regions were reportedly found for nearly half of spike-specific TCRs.

Sequencing used immunoSEQ multiplex PCR; TCRdb keeps in-frame clones, though not all of them. Altogether around 100,000 clones are present, roughly 90% being singletons, with the ten largest covering about 1.2%. This TCR came from an adult in good health. This chain connects TRBV28 to TRBJ2-7; 10 bases fit TRBD2. The starting material was peripheral blood, obtained on day 0 of AZD1222 vaccination. The CDR3 DNA reads as TGTGCCAGCAGTTCGCCTAGCGGGAGTTTTATGTACGAGCAGTACTTC. It encodes CASSSPSGSFMYEQYF.